A single sample gave rise to the 32 T cell receptor beta chains below, sequenced in a study of cytomegalovirus exposure and HLA in healthy donors. PCR primers comprised 60 Vbeta and 13 Jbeta primers. TCRdb's copy holds only in-frame clones and misses some; the assay was immunoSEQ multiplex PCR. The repertoire has around 67,000 clones, around 82% of them found once; the top ten carry roughly 8.2%. The sample was PBMCs. All receptors derive from a man aged 18 to 35 in good health and CMV-seropositive.

CDR3 amino acids: CASGRSSGGPDTQYF. CDR3 bases: TGCGCCAGCGGGAGATCTAGCGGGGGGCCAGATACGCAGTATTTT. This chain links TRBV10-1 with TRBJ2-3, with TRBD2 identical over 11 bases. Germline CDR1 and CDR2: WNHNN and SYGVQD (reference sequence). V lost 8 bases and J lost 4; bases outside the gene matches: 8. This CDR3 region has 15 residues.

J is TRBJ2-5 and V is TRBV30; 9 positions agree with TRBD1. The germline V gene has CDR1 GTSNPN and CDR2 SVGIG (reference sequence). The CDR3 covers 15 residues. V trimming: 5 bases; J trimming: 4 bases; junction bases outside the gene matches: 11. In DNA, the CDR3 is TGTGCCTGGGGGGGCGGGACAGGGTCGGTAGAGACCCAGTACTTC. This encodes CAWGGGTGSVETQYF. The whole variable domain, filled in from reference TRBV30 and TRBJ2-5, reads SQTIHQWPATLVQPVGSPLSLECTVEGTSNPNLYWYRQAAGRGLQLLFYSVGIGQISSEVPQNLSASRPQDRQFILSSKKLLLSDSGFYLCAWGGGTGSVETQYFGPGTRLLVL.

This clone was picked up a small number of times. This chain uses TRBV6-1 with TRBJ2-1, with 9 positions matching TRBD1. J gave up 8 bases and V 5 bases, and 10 bases lay outside the gene matches. The CDR3 covers 15 residues. The germline V gene has CDR1 MNHNS and CDR2 SASEGT. CDR3 region: CASSLPGQGTDEQFF. The DNA of the CDR3 is TGTGCCAGCAGTCTACCGGGACAGGGTACCGATGAGCAGTTCTTC.

The rearrangement joins TRBV30 to TRBJ2-7, with 9 bases that match TRBD1. Germline V CDR1 and CDR2: GTSNPN, SVGIG (reference sequence). V dropped 5 bases and J dropped 5; count of bases not matched to a gene: 4. The CDR3 length is 12 residues. CDR3 sequence: CAWGDRVDEQYF. The CDR3 DNA follows: TGTGCCTGGGGGGACAGGGTGGACGAGCAGTACTTC.

The chain joins TRBV29-1 to TRBJ1-2; 7 positions match TRBD1. The length of the CDR3 is 11 residues. Germline CDR1 SQVTM, CDR2 ANQGSEA. The V and J ends lost 7 bases and 3 bases, in that order; junction bases with no gene match: 2. The CDR3 loop is CSAGTDYGYTF. The CDR3 bases are TGCAGCGCCGGGACAGACTATGGCTACACCTTC.

V gene TRBV4-2 combines with J gene TRBJ1-2; D is perhaps TRBD1 (5 bases). V lost 1 base to trimming and J lost 6 bases, with 15 bases between them. The length of the CDR3 is 15 residues. The V gene's germline CDR1 is LGHNA and CDR2 YNFKEQ. The CDR3 sequence: CASSQVEQATNGYTF. In nucleotides, the CDR3 is TGTGCCAGCAGCCAAGTGGAACAGGCCACCAATGGCTACACCTTC.

This clone was counted a few times. The V call is TRBV5-1, the J call TRBJ2-7, with 10 bases that match TRBD1. This CDR3 has 16 residues. V was clipped by 3 bases and J by 4 bases; unmatched bases: 10. CDR1 and CDR2 from the germline V gene are SGHRS and YFSETQ. The CDR3 DNA reads TGCGCCAGCAGCTCTCAAAAACCGGGACAGGGGTACGAGCAGTACTTC. It is translated as CASSSQKPGQGYEQYF.

The rearrangement uses TRBV30 and TRBJ1-3; no definite D call. Looked up from germline, CDR1 is GTSNPN and CDR2 is SVGIG (reference sequence). This CDR3 comprises 11 residues. V was trimmed by 5 bases and J by 1 base, leaving 3 bases between them. CDR3 sequence reads: CAWLSGNTIYF. The CDR3 bases are TGTGCCTGGCTTTCTGGAAACACCATATATTTT.

This chain uses TRBV2 with TRBJ2-3; maybe TRBD1 (6 bases). The CDR3 length is 14 residues. The ends were cut back, 3 bases at V and 6 bases at J, with 13 bases in the middle. Germline assignment: CDR1 SNHLY and CDR2 FYNNEI. In nucleotides, the CDR3 is TGTGCCAGCAGTGACCAGGGGTTTGCGGATACGCAGTATTTT. Translation: CASSDQGFADTQYF.

The gene calls are TRBV5-4 and TRBJ2-3; 15 bases agree with TRBD2. The J segment lost 3 bases and the V segment lost 4 bases, leaving 6 bases of the junction unmatched. The CDR3 is 17 amino acids. CDR1 is SGHNT and CDR2 is YYREEE in the germline V gene (reference sequence). The CDR3 DNA follows: TGTGCCAGCAGCCCCCGGACTAGCGGGGGGGCTACAGATACGCAGTATTTT. Translation: CASSPRTSGGATDTQYF.

This sequence joins TRBV2 and TRBJ2-1; 9 nucleotides match TRBD2. Unmatched junction bases numbered 9, after V lost 8 bases and J lost 4 bases. CDR3 size: 15 residues. Per the germline V gene, CDR1 is SNHLY and CDR2 is FYNNEI. As DNA, the CDR3 is TGTGCCAGCTGCGTTAGCGGGAGAGCGTACAATGAGCAGTTCTTC. It specifies CASCVSGRAYNEQFF.

This clone was counted once. Other DNA sequences within the sample encode an identical CDR3. The chain couples TRBV6-5 to TRBJ2-7; TRBD2 is a possible D gene (6 bases). Trimming shortened V by 2 bases and J by 3 bases, and 11 bases separated the two germline ends. The germline CDR1 and CDR2 sequences are MNHEY and SVGAGI. The CDR3 length is 14 residues. The CDR3 nucleotides are TGTGCCAGCAGTTACGGGGCCGGGGGCTACGAGCAGTACTTC. This encodes CASSYGAGGYEQYF.

The chain is built from TRBV7-2 and TRBJ1-3; no firm D call. The CDR3 sequence is 14 residues long. The V gene lost 1 base and the J gene lost 0 bases, with 4 bases spanning the gap. CDR1 and CDR2 (germline): SGHTA, FQGNSA. CDR3 DNA sequence: TGTGCCAGCAGCTTAGGGGCCTCTGGAAACACCATATATTTT. This gives the protein CASSLGASGNTIYF.

This clone was observed a handful of times. The chain recombines TRBV27 with TRBJ2-3; perhaps TRBD1 as D (6 bases). V shed 6 bases and J shed 2 bases, with 12 bases lying between them. In germline, CDR1 is MNHEY, CDR2 SMNVEV (reference sequence). The CDR3 consists of 14 residues. The CDR3 region is CASRNRALTDTQYF. CDR3 in DNA: TGTGCCAGCAGGAACAGGGCTCTCACAGATACGCAGTATTTT.

The CDR3 loop reads CASSLDGQRAWEKLFF. DNA for the CDR3: TGTGCCAGCAGCTTAGATGGGCAGAGGGCTTGGGAAAAACTGTTTTTT. The genes are TRBV11-2 and TRBJ1-4, with D hard to call. The V end was cut by 0 bases, the J end by 8 bases, with 16 bases between. Germline V gene data show CDR1 as SGHAT and CDR2 as FQNNGV. The CDR3 is 16 amino acids.

This clone was counted a few times. The J gene is TRBJ1-5, the V gene TRBV28; D gene uncertain. CDR1 and CDR2 (germline): MDHEN, SYDVKM. Trimming left V 2 bases short and J 10 bases short, with 9 bases between. CDR3 length: 12 residues. CDR3 residues: CASSLRGSPQHF. CDR3 DNA: TGTGCCAGCAGTTTACGGGGAAGCCCCCAGCATTTT.

The gene calls are TRBV9 and TRBJ2-1, with 9 bases that match TRBD2. The CDR3 is made up of 15 amino acids. CDR1 and CDR2 (germline): SGDLS, YYNGEE. With 3 bases clipped from V and 2 bases from J, the junction kept 3 bases outside the gene matches. The DNA of the CDR3 is TGTGCCAGCAGCGGGAGCGGGGGGACCTACAATGAGCAGTTCTTC. Its protein product is CASSGSGGTYNEQFF.

This chain connects TRBV6-5 to TRBJ2-7; the match to TRBD2 covers 7 bases. From germline, CDR1 is MNHEY and CDR2 SVGAGI. The CDR3 runs to 12 residues. V was pared by 7 bases and J by 6 bases, with 6 bases of the junction left unmatched. The CDR3 sequence is CASNRWGGEQYF. The CDR3 DNA follows: TGTGCCAGCAATCGATGGGGGGGCGAGCAGTACTTC.

J is TRBJ2-1 and V is TRBV9, with 8 bases matching TRBD2. Germline V lookup: CDR1 SGDLS, CDR2 YYNGEE. The CDR3 totals 14 residues. J lost 12 bases, V lost 3 bases, and 11 bases had no gene match. The CDR3 region is CASSAHLSAGGQFF. CDR3 sequence (DNA): TGTGCCAGCAGCGCTCATCTATCGGCGGGGGGGCAGTTCTTC.

The chain carries TRBV5-1 and TRBJ2-7, with D possibly being TRBD1 (6 bases). The CDR3 has 15 residues. V lost 4 bases and J 5 bases, leaving 19 bases between the germline ends. Germline V lookup: CDR1 SGHRS, CDR2 YFSETQ. CDR3 in DNA: TGCGCCAGCAGCCCTATGGGGGACAAGTACCACGAGCAGTACTTC. Protein: CASSPMGDKYHEQYF. The full variable domain, completed using reference TRBV5-1 and TRBJ2-7, is KAGVTQTPRYLIKTRGQQVTLSCSPISGHRSVSWYQQTPGQGLQFLFEYFSETQRNKGNFPGRFSGRQFSNSRSEMNVSTLELGDSALYLCASSPMGDKYHEQYFGPGTRLTVT.

This clone has only a few counts. The chain combines TRBV2 with TRBJ2-1, with 8 nucleotides matching TRBD1. There are 16 residues in the CDR3. Looked up from germline, CDR1 is SNHLY and CDR2 is FYNNEI. V gave up 2 bases and J gave up 7 bases; unmatched junction bases: 10. CDR3 coding DNA: TGTGCCAGCAGTGAACAGGGGCAGGGGGCTAAAAATGAGCAGTTCTTC. Its translation is CASSEQGQGAKNEQFF.

The CDR3 region has the DNA TGTGCCAGCAGTTTCCCTCGACAGGGACCGGGCTATGGCTACACCTTC. Protein product: CASSFPRQGPGYGYTF. The gene calls are TRBV28 and TRBJ1-2, with 7 positions matching TRBD1. The CDR3 covers 16 residues. Trimming at V came to 3 bases and at J to 4 bases, leaving 11 bases not matched to a gene. The germline V gene encodes CDR1 MDHEN and CDR2 SYDVKM.

The CDR3 spells CASRGIDRNSYEQYF. In nucleotides, the CDR3 is TGCGCCAGCAGGGGCATTGACAGGAACTCCTACGAGCAGTACTTC. This rearrangement joins TRBV10-2 to TRBJ2-7, with D possibly being TRBD1 (6 bases). The germline gives CDR1 WSHSY, CDR2 SAAADI. The CDR3 is made up of 15 amino acids. The V end lost 6 bases, the J end lost 0 bases, and 15 bases lay between the germline ends.

The sample holds a few counts of this clone. The V call is TRBV7-2, the J call TRBJ2-5, with D perhaps TRBD1 (6 bases). Germline values: CDR1 SGHTA, CDR2 FQGNSA. The CDR3 covers 13 residues. Between the trimmed V and J ends, which lost 10 bases and 5 bases, there was a span of 17 bases. This CDR3 reads CATADSYGETQYF. The CDR3 DNA sequence: TGTGCCACCGCGGACAGCTACGGGGAGACCCAGTACTTC. Using reference TRBV7-2 and TRBJ2-5 for the parts outside the CDR3, the full variable domain is GAGVSQSPSNKVTEKGKDVELRCDPISGHTALYWYRQSLGQGLEFLIYFQGNSAPDKSGLPSDRFSAERTGGSVSTLTIQRTQQEDSAVYLCATADSYGETQYFGPGTRLLVL.

The chain has TRBV30 and TRBJ2-3; TRBD2 matches at 7 bases. This CDR3 comprises 14 residues. Germline lookup yields CDR1 GTSNPN and CDR2 SVGIG (reference sequence). J gave up 2 bases and V 5 bases, and 7 bases lay outside the gene matches. Written as DNA, the CDR3 is TGTGCCTGGGGACTTGGGAGGGCCACAGATACGCAGTATTTT. Amino acid sequence: CAWGLGRATDTQYF.

This chain connects TRBV7-9 to TRBJ2-7, with D maybe TRBD1 (6 bases). Germline CDR1 reads SEHNR; CDR2 reads FQNEAQ (reference sequence). Between the trimmed V and J ends, which lost 3 bases and 1 base, there was a span of 7 bases. The CDR3 totals 13 residues. CDR3 DNA: TGTGCCAGCAGCTTCGGACAGTCCTACGAGCAGTACTTC. Its protein is CASSFGQSYEQYF. The variable domain in full, with the rest retrieved from reference TRBV7-9 and TRBJ2-7, is DTGVSQNPRHKITKRGQNVTFRCDPISEHNRLYWYRQTLGQGPEFLTYFQNEAQLEKSRLLSDRFSAERPKGSFSTLEIQRTEQGDSAMYLCASSFGQSYEQYFGPGTRLTVT.

This clone appeared a few times. The rearrangement joins TRBV15 to TRBJ2-7, with 13 bases lining up with TRBD2. J lost 5 bases, V lost 4 bases, and 8 bases had no gene match. There are 16 residues in the CDR3. CDR1 is LNHNV and CDR2 is YYDKDF in the germline V gene (reference sequence). This CDR3 is CATSTGLAGELDEQYF. CDR3 coding DNA: TGTGCCACCAGCACTGGACTAGCGGGAGAGCTCGACGAGCAGTACTTC.

The chain is built from TRBV18 and TRBJ1-5; 10 bases are shared with TRBD1. The CDR3 contains 14 residues. Unmatched junction bases numbered 4, after V lost 6 bases and J lost 5 bases. Germline assignment: CDR1 KGHSH and CDR2 LQKENI. CDR3 nucleotide sequence: TGTGCCAGCTCGCCCGGGACAGGGGATCAGCCCCAGCATTTT. Its protein is CASSPGTGDQPQHF.

The chain couples TRBV30 to TRBJ2-7; D remains ambiguous. V lost 2 bases and J lost 0, with 14 bases in between. Germline V gene sequence: CDR1 GTSNPN, CDR2 SVGIG (reference sequence). The CDR3 is 15 amino acids. CDR3 DNA: TGTGCCTGGAGTAACCCGCTATATCACTCCTACGAGCAGTACTTC. Translating gives CAWSNPLYHSYEQYF.

The J gene is TRBJ2-5, the V gene TRBV20-1; possible D gene TRBD2, 5 bases. Deletions cut 6 bases from V and 7 bases from J, with 12 bases between. The germline CDR1 and CDR2 sequences are DFQATT and SNEGSKA (reference sequence). The CDR3 sequence is 11 residues long. The CDR3 spells CSAGLTGTQYF. CDR3 nucleotides: TGCAGTGCCGGACTCACGGGGACCCAGTACTTC.

The chain combines TRBV29-1 with TRBJ2-1, with D hard to call. V was shortened by 4 bases and J by 7 bases, with 8 bases between the two germline ends. Germline-derived CDR1 and CDR2 are SQVTM and ANQGSEA. The CDR3 is made up of 11 amino acids. CDR3 sequence: CSVARSNEQFF. DNA for the CDR3: TGCAGCGTTGCTAGGTCTAATGAGCAGTTCTTC.

This clone was recorded once. V is TRBV6-1 and J is TRBJ2-7; 8 nucleotides align to TRBD1. CDR1 and CDR2 from the germline V gene are MNHNS and SASEGT. The CDR3 extends over 14 amino acids. With 6 bases clipped from V and 3 bases from J, the junction kept 7 bases outside the gene matches. The CDR3 here is CASSVGTGGYEQYF. The DNA of the CDR3 is TGTGCCAGCAGCGTCGGGACAGGAGGCTACGAGCAGTACTTC.